This T cell receptor beta chain was found in a study of blood T cells in healthy people across ages. Findings and caveats of the study: Estimates based on one million T cells were treated as lower bounds. The study found more naive CD4+ cells and higher diversity in long-lived than aged donors.

V lost 7 bases to trimming and J lost 5 bases, with 14 bases between them. The CDR3 is made up of 13 amino acids. Looked up from germline, CDR1 is LGHDT and CDR2 is YNNKEL (reference sequence). A second PCR, run for roughly 7 to 11 cycles, used a sample-barcoded 5' primer plus a J-beta primer mix. Tagging of each cDNA molecule was performed by a template-switch adaptor with 12 random nucleotides. TCRdb reanalysed the 5' RACE reads using MiXCR and keeps one entry per CDR3 protein. Of about 320,000 distinct CDR3 sequences listed, roughly 26% are singletons. Every sample had a minimum of 6.5 million PBMCs isolated. On this clonotype itself: Its antigen is as yet unknown.

The sequence was obtained from a woman in her sixties or seventies in good health. The genes are TRBV3-1 and TRBJ1-1, with unresolved D. The source material was blood. The CDR3 region is CASTRSGRTEAFF. The CDR3 bases are TGTGCCAGCACCCGGTCGGGGAGGACTGAAGCTTTCTTT.